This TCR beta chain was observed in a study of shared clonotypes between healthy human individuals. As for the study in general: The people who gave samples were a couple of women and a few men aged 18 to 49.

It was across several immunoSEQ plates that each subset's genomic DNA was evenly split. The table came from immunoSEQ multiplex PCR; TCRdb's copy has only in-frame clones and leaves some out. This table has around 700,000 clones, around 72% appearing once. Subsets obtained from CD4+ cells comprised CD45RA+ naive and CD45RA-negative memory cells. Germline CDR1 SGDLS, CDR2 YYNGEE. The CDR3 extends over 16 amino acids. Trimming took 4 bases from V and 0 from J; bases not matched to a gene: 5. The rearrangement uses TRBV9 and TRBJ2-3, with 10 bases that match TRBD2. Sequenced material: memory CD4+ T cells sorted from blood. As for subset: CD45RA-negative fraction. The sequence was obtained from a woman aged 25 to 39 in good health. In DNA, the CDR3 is TGTGCCAGCAGCCAAGGACTAGCGGCTAGCACAGATACGCAGTATTTT. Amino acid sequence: CASSQGLAASTDTQYF.